Sequencing of this T cell receptor beta chain was carried out in a study of cytomegalovirus exposure and HLA in healthy donors. Notes on the study in general: The investigators catalogued under 200 TCR beta chains as cytomegalovirus-associated. Reportedly, diagnosis of cytomegalovirus status by the classifier showed high specificity and sensitivity.

V gave up 3 bases and J gave up 7 bases; unmatched junction bases: 8. The germline V gene has CDR1 MGHRA and CDR2 YSYEKL. CDR3 length: 15 residues. Repertoires were generated with immunoSEQ multiplex PCR, while TCRdb's copy carries only in-frame clones and drops some. The repertoire includes roughly 260,000 clones, around 90% of them detected once, and 0.37% sits in the top ten. To note about this clone: Its antigen is undetermined.

Material for sequencing was PBMCs. The TCR originated in a woman aged 18 to 35 in good health and CMV-seronegative. This chain connects TRBV4-1 to TRBJ1-2; TRBD1 agrees at 10 bases. The CDR3 DNA reads as TGCGCCAGCAGCCAGACCGACAGGGGGCTACGTGGCTACACCTTC. This gives the protein CASSQTDRGLRGYTF.